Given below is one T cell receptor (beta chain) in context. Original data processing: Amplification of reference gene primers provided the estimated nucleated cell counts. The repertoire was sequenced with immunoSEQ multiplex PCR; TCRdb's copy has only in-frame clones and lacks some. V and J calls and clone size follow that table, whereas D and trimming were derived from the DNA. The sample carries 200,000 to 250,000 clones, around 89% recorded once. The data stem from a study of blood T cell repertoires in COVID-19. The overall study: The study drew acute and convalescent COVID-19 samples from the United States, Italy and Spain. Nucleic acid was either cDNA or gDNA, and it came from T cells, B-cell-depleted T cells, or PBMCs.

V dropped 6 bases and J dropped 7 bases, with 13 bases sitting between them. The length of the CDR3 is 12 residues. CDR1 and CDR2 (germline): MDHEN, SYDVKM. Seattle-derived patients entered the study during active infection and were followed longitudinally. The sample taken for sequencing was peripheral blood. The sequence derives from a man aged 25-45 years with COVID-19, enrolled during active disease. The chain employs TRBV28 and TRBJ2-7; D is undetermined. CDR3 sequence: CASSLSVAEQYF. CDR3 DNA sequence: TGTGCCAGCAGCCTAAGCGTGGCTGAGCAGTACTTC.